This T cell receptor beta chain derives from a study of human T cells and chemical hapten exposure. Regarding the study as a whole: A positive correlation with patch test score was found for PT1 expanded TCR counts.

In regard to this clonotype: No antigen is known for it.

Time point: patch test 3, about 24 weeks after DPC sensitization. The treatment denotes: therapeutic diphenylcyclopropenone sensitization with weekly scalp DPC. Per the germline V gene, CDR1 is SEHNR and CDR2 is FQNEAQ (reference sequence). The CDR3 runs to 15 residues. V was clipped by 5 bases and J by 1 base, with 15 bases between them. MiXCR, run by TCRdb on the RACE reads, gives a single entry per CDR3 protein. The table includes about 170,000 distinct CDR3 sequences, about a quarter detected once. The sequence came from a woman aged 18 to 35 with alopecia areata. Some clones in this sample may be carry-over from other donors' samples. This material consisted of whole blood, taken in connection with sensitization to the hapten diphenylcyclopropenone (DPC). This chain joins TRBV7-9 and TRBJ2-7; D is perhaps TRBD2 (7 bases). The CDR3 here is CASSPQGGESYEQYF. CDR3 DNA: TGTGCCAGCAGCCCCCAAGGGGGGGAGTCCTACGAGCAGTACTTC.